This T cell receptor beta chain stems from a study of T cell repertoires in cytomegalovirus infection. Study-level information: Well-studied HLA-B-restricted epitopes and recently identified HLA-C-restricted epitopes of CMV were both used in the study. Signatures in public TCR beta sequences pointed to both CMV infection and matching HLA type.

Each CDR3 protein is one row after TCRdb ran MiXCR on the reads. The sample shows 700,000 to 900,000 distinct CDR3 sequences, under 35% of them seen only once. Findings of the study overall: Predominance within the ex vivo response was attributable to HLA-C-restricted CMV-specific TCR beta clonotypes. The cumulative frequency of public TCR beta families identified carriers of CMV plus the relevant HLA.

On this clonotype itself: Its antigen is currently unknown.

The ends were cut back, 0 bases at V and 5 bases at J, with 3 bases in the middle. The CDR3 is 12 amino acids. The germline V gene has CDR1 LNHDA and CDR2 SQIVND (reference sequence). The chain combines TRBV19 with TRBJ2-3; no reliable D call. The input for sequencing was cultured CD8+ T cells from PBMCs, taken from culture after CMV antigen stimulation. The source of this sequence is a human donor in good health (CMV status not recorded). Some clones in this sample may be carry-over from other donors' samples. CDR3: CASSIEGDTQYF. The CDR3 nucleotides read TGTGCCAGTAGTATAGAGGGAGATACGCAGTATTTT.